This T cell receptor beta chain is from a study of blood T cell repertoires in COVID-19. Across the study: Nucleic acid was either cDNA or gDNA, and it came from T cells, B-cell-depleted T cells, or PBMCs.

TCRdb's table, derived via immunoSEQ multiplex PCR, lists solely in-frame clones and lacks some. The sample lists roughly 250,000 clones; approximately 85% were seen once. Patients from Seattle were sampled longitudinally, starting during active infection. V lost 5 bases and J lost 6, with 5 bases in between. CDR1 is MDHEN, CDR2 SYDVKM, per germline. The CDR3 runs 11 residues. The sequence derives from a human donor with COVID-19, enrolled during active disease. The donor label of this sample is uncertain. The sample consisted of peripheral blood. The chain recombines TRBV28 with TRBJ2-1, with D hard to call. The CDR3 DNA reads TGTGCCAGCAGTCTCCTCAATGAGCAGTTCTTC. This gives the protein CASSLLNEQFF.